This T cell receptor (beta chain) was recovered during a study of blood T cell repertoires in COVID-19. Produced via immunoSEQ multiplex PCR; TCRdb's table is partial and in-frame only. The sample consists of fewer than 250,000 clones, around 90% of them appearing once. Symptom resolution, clearance, or two negative PCRs marked the recovered donors of Cohort 3. The clonotype comes from a woman aged 18-29 years who had recovered from COVID-19. Sequenced: PBMCs or T cells enriched from blood (not recorded which).

The CDR3 spells CASSPPSRGTGLRMGGYTF. CDR3 sequence (DNA): TGCGCCAGCAGTCCCCCAAGCCGAGGGACAGGGTTAAGGATGGGCGGCTACACCTTC. The rearrangement joins TRBV23-1 to TRBJ1-2; 9 bases agree with TRBD1. TRBV23-1 is filed as an ORF, its function uncertain. This CDR3 spans 19 amino acids. The V gene end was trimmed by 4 bases and the J gene end by 8 bases; junction bases not matched to a gene: 23.